Reported below is one T cell receptor beta chain. These data come from a study of T-cell reconstitution after alpha-beta-depleted transplantation in children. The CDR3 length is 15 residues. V gave up 1 base and J gave up 7 bases, with 14 bases separating them. Per germline, CDR1 SEHNR and CDR2 FQNEAQ (reference sequence). The library targeted TCRbeta and was prepared with unique molecular identifiers. TCRdb itself ran the PCR reads through MiXCR, one entry per CDR3 protein. The sample carries around 360,000 distinct CDR3 sequences, approximately 10% recorded once. The sequencing used PBMCs from the stem cell graft donor, collected from the stem cell graft. The rearrangement uses TRBV7-9 and TRBJ1-5; TRBD1 might be the D (5 bases). This TCR came from a human donor who donated a stem cell graft to a child with acute lymphoblastic leukemia. The CDR3 bases are TGTGCCAGCAGCTTAGGGGACGGTAGAGTACAGCCCCAGCATTTT. Translated: CASSLGDGRVQPQHF.